This T cell receptor (beta chain) comes out of a study of T cell changes during pregnancy in multiple sclerosis. The protocol was immunoSEQ multiplex PCR, while the TCRdb copy is restricted to in-frame clones and leaves out a portion. The table has tens of thousands of clones, around 94% seen once; the top ten hold roughly 3.5%. Trimming removed 0 bases from V and 1 base from J, with 7 bases in between. From germline, CDR1 is SGDLS and CDR2 YYNGEE. This CDR3 comprises 14 residues. The source of this sequence is a female donor with multiple sclerosis, enrolled in a pregnancy study. The rearrangement joins TRBV9 to TRBJ2-5; D not certain. Sequences were derived from CD8+ T cells from peripheral blood mononuclear cells, sampled in the third trimester of pregnancy. CDR3 amino acids: CASSVGYSQETQYF. In DNA form, the CDR3 reads TGTGCCAGCAGCGTAGGTTACAGCCAAGAGACCCAGTACTTC.